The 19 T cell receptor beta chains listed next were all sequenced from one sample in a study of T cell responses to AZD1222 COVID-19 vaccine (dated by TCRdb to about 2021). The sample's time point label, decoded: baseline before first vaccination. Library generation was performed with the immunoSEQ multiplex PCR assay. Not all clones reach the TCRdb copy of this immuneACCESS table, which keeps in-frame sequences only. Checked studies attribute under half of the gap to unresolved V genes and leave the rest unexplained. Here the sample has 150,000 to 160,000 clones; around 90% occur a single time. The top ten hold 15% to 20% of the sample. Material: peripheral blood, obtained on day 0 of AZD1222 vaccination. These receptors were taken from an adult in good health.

This CDR3 is CASSFSTGTANEKLFF. CDR3 in DNA: TGTGCCAGCAGCTTTTCGACCGGGACAGCTAATGAAAAACTGTTTTTT. V is TRBV7-8 and J is TRBJ1-4; 7 bases agree with TRBD1. The germline V gene has CDR1 SGHVS and CDR2 FQNEAQ. The CDR3 extends over 16 amino acids. The trim removed 3 bases at V and 3 bases at J, leaving 7 bases unmatched.

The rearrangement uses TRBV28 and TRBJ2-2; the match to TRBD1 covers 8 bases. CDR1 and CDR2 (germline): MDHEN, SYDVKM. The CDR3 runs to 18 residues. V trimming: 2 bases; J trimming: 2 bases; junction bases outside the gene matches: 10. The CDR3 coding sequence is TGTGCCAGCAGTTTACCGACTCAGGGGGCGCGCAACACCGGGGAGCTGTTTTTT. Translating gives CASSLPTQGARNTGELFF.

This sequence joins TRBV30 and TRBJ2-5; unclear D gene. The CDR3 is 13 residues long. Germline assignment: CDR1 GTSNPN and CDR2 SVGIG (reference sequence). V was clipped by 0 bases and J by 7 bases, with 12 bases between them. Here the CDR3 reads CAWSVLSERTQYF. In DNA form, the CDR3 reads TGTGCCTGGAGTGTACTATCCGAGAGGACCCAGTACTTC.

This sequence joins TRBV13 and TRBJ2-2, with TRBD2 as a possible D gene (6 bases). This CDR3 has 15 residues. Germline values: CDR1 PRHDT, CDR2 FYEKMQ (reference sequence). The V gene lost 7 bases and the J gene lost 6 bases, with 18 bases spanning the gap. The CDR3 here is CASKPAGPKPGELFF. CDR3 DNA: TGTGCCAGCAAACCCGCGGGACCTAAACCCGGGGAGCTGTTTTTT. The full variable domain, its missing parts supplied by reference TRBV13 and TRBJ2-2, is AAGVIQSPRHLIKEKRETATLKCYPIPRHDTVYWYQQGPGQDPQFLISFYEKMQSDKGSIPDRFSAQQFSDYHSELNMSSLELGDSALYFCASKPAGPKPGELFFGEGSRLTVL.

Here the CDR3 DNA reads TGTGCCAGCAGCCCCTTAACGAGGCTAGCGGGAGCGATAGGCACAGATACGCAGTATTTT. This translates into CASSPLTRLAGAIGTDTQYF. J is TRBJ2-3 and V is TRBV9, with TRBD2 identical over 10 bases. Germline V gives CDR1 SGDLS, CDR2 YYNGEE. Trimming took 4 bases from V and 1 from J; bases not matched to a gene: 18. The CDR3 extends over 20 amino acids.

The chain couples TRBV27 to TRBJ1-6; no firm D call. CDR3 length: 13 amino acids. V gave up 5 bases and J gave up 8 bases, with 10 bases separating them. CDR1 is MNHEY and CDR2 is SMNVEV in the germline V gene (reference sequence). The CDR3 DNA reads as TGTGCCAGCAGTCCGAACGCCGATTCACCCCTCCACTTT. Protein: CASSPNADSPLHF.

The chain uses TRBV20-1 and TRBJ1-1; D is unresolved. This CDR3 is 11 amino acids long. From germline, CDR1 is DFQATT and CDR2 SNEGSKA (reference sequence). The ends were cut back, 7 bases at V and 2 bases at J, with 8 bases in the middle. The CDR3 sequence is CSGQSNTEAFF. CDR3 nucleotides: TGCAGTGGGCAGAGTAACACTGAAGCTTTCTTT.

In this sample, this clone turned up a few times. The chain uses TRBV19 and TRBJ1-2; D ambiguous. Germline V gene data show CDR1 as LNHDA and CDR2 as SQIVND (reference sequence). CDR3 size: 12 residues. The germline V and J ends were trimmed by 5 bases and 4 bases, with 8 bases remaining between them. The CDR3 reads CASSPSPYGYTF. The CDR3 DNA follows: TGTGCCAGTAGTCCATCTCCCTATGGCTACACCTTC.

CDR3 in DNA: TGTGCCAGCAGCGCGGGGACATCCTACAATGAGCAGTTCTTC. Its translation: CASSAGTSYNEQFF. The gene calls are TRBV9 and TRBJ2-1, with a tentative D call TRBD1 (6 bases). There are 14 residues in the CDR3. Germline CDR1 and CDR2: SGDLS and YYNGEE. V was pared by 3 bases and J by 1 base, with 8 bases between.

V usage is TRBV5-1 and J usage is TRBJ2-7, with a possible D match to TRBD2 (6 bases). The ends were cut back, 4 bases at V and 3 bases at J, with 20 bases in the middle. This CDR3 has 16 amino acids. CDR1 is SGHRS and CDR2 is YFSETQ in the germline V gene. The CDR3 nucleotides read TGCGCCAGCAGCCCGAAACCGGGACTGAAAAACTACGAGCAGTACTTC. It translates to CASSPKPGLKNYEQYF.

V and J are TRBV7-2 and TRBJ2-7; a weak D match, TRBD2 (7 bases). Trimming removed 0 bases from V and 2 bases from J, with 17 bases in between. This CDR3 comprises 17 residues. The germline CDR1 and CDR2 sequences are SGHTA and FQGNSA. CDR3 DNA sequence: TGTGCCAGCAGCTTAGCTGTGGGGGGGCTAGGCGCCTACGAGCAGTACTTC. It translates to CASSLAVGGLGAYEQYF.

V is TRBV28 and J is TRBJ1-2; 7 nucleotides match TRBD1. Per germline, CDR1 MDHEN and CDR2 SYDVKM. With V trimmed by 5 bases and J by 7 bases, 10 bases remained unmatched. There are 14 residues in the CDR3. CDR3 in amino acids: CASSLTGVGAGYTF. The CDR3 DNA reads TGTGCCAGCAGTCTTACAGGGGTTGGCGCTGGCTACACCTTC.

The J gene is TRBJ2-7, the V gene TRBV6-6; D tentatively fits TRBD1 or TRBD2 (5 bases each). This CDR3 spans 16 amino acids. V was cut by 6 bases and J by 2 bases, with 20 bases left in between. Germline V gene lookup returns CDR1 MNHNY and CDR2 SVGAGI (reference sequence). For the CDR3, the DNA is TGTGCCAGCAGCCCCCCCGGGGCAGGAAAAGCCTACGAGCAGTACTTC. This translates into CASSPPGAGKAYEQYF.

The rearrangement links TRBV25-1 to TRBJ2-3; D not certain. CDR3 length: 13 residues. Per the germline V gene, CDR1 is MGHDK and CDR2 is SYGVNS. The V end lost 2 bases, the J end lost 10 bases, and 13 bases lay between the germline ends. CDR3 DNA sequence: TGTGCCAGCAGTGAAAAGGTGGCTGGGCCGCAGTATTTT. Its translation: CASSEKVAGPQYF.

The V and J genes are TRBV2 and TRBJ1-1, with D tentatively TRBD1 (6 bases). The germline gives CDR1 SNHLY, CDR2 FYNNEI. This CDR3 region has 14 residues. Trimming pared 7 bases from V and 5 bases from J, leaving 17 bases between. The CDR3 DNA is TGTGCCAGCACTCGGCGGGGGGGGCTAACTGAAGCTTTCTTT. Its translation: CASTRRGGLTEAFF.

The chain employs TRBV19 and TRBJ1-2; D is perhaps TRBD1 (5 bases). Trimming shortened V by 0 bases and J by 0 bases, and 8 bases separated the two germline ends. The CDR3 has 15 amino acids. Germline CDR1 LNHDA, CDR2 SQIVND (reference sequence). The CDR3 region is CASSIDPGTNYGYTF. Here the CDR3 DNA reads TGTGCCAGTAGTATAGATCCAGGGACTAACTATGGCTACACCTTC.

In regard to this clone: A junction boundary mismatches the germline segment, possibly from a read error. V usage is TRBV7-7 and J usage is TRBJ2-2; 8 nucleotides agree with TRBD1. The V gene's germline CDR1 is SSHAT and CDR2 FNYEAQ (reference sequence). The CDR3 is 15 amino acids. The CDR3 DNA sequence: TGTGCTAGCAGCTTAGACCGACAGGGGACCGGGGAGCTGTTTTTT. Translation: CASSLDRQGTGELFF.

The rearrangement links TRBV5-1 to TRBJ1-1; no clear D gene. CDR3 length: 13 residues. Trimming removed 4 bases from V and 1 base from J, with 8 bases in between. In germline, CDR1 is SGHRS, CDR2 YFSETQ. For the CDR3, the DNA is TGCGCCAGCAGCCCTGAGGCGAACACTGAAGCTTTCTTT. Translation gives CASSPEANTEAFF.

The CDR3 region is CASSPSGGVETQYF. CDR3 DNA sequence: TGTGCCAGCTCACCATCCGGGGGGGTAGAGACCCAGTACTTC. The chain recombines TRBV18 with TRBJ2-5; 8 nucleotides align to TRBD2. Germline V lookup: CDR1 KGHSH, CDR2 LQKENI. This CDR3 comprises 14 residues. V was clipped by 2 bases and J by 4 bases; unmatched bases: 3. Filled out from reference TRBV18 and TRBJ2-5, the complete variable domain reads NAGVMQNPRHLVRRRGQEARLRCSPMKGHSHVYWYRQLPEEGLKFMVYLQKENIIDESGMPKERFSAEFPKEGPSILRIQQVVRGDSAAYFCASSPSGGVETQYFGPGTRLLVL.